The clone carrying this TCR beta chain is medium-sized within its sample. Its antigen remains unidentified. Per the original methods: To classify distant metastasis in papillary thyroid cancer, a model was built from CDR3 differences across clinicopathological groups. Via MiXCR, TCRdb re-called the PCR reads. V and J calls and clone size were set by TCRdb, not the authors. The table has fewer than 45,000 clones, around an eighth seen once. This specimen belongs to a study of metastatic and nonmetastatic thyroid tumors. Looking at the study overall: The comparison covered peripheral blood and tumor or nodule tissue in malignant and benign thyroid patients.

None of the patients had undergone any treatment ahead of thyroid surgery. Study-wide results and caveats: For both blood and tumor, malignant thyroid tumors reportedly showed significantly higher TCR beta diversity than benign nodules did.

Germline V gene sequence: CDR1 MNHNS, CDR2 SASEGT. This CDR3 is built from 14 residues. V was trimmed by 6 bases and J by 4 bases, leaving 12 bases between them. The source material was blood. This clonotype was sampled from a female donor with papillary thyroid cancer or a benign thyroid nodule (not recorded which). Some clones in this sample may be carry-over from other donors' samples. The genes are TRBV6-1 and TRBJ2-2, with D possibly TRBD1 on 5 matching bases. In nucleotides, the CDR3 is TGTGCCAGCAGCGAACAGGAAACCACCGGGGAGCTGTTTTTT. Protein product: CASSEQETTGELFF.